Below are 32 T cell receptor beta chains sequenced from a single sample in a study of response to subunit inactivated influenza vaccine. Each CDR3 protein gets one entry after TCRdb re-called the RT-PCR reads with MiXCR. The top ten hold approximately 12% of the sample, which has over 400,000 distinct CDR3 sequences, about 10% seen once. The source was PBMCs from blood, collected 45 days after vaccination. All receptors derive from a man aged 45-65 years who received an inactivated influenza vaccine.

This clonotype was picked up a small number of times. The V call is TRBV12-3 or TRBV12-4, the J call TRBJ2-1; D may be TRBD2 (7 bases). The CDR3 runs 15 residues. V was clipped by 2 bases and J by 4 bases, with 12 bases between them. The CDR3: CASSLMGGAYNEQFF. The DNA of the CDR3 is TGTGCCAGCAGTTTAATGGGGGGGGCGTACAATGAGCAGTTCTTC.

The rearrangement links TRBV20-1 to TRBJ2-7; weak D call: TRBD2 (6 bases). Between the trimmed V and J ends, which lost 6 bases and 0 bases, there was a span of 12 bases. The CDR3 loop spans 13 amino acids. Looked up from germline, CDR1 is DFQATT and CDR2 is SNEGSKA (reference sequence). This CDR3 is CSAERALSYEQYF. CDR3 coding DNA: TGCAGTGCAGAGCGGGCGCTCTCCTACGAGCAGTACTTC.

There are a few counts of this clonotype. The V and J genes are TRBV5-1 and TRBJ2-5; 9 bases align to TRBD1. The CDR3 covers 16 residues. CDR1 and CDR2 from the germline V gene are SGHRS and YFSETQ. V was clipped by 1 base and J by 0 bases; unmatched bases: 4. This CDR3 is CASSLRGTGYQETQYF. The CDR3, as DNA: TGCGCCAGCAGCTTGCGTGGGACAGGGTACCAAGAGACCCAGTACTTC.

In this sample, this clonotype turned up a few times. This chain links TRBV5-6 with TRBJ2-1, with D uncertain. The CDR3 runs to 13 residues. V lost 4 bases to trimming and J lost 4 bases, with 9 bases between them. Per the germline V gene, CDR1 is SGHDT and CDR2 is YYEEEE. The CDR3 coding sequence is TGTGCCAGCAGCCCCTCTTTTTACAATGAGCAGTTCTTC. Translated, it gives CASSPSFYNEQFF. Based on the CDR3 plus reference TRBV5-6 and TRBJ2-1, the full variable domain is DAGVTQSPTHLIKTRGQQVTLRCSPKSGHDTVSWYQQALGQGPQFIFQYYEEEERQRGNFPDRFSGHQFPNYSSELNVNALLLGDSALYLCASSPSFYNEQFFGPGTRLTVL.

The V gene is TRBV4-3, the J gene TRBJ2-5, with a possible D match to TRBD2 (5 bases). The CDR3 is 15 residues long. The germline V and J ends were trimmed by 0 bases and 4 bases, with 12 bases remaining between them. The germline CDR1 and CDR2 sequences are LGHNA and YSLEER. The CDR3 spells CASSQEDSRRETQYF. CDR3 nucleotide sequence: TGCGCCAGCAGCCAAGAGGACTCCCGACGAGAGACCCAGTACTTC.

This clonotype was found a few times. The chain recombines TRBV7-2 with TRBJ2-1; D may be TRBD1 (6 bases). Looked up from germline, CDR1 is SGHTA and CDR2 is FQGNSA. The CDR3 totals 15 residues. Trimming left V 3 bases short and J 4 bases short, with 13 bases between. CDR3 in DNA: TGTGCCAGCAGCTTGACCGGGACACAATACAATGAGCAGTTCTTC. It yields the protein CASSLTGTQYNEQFF.

V usage is TRBV4-3 and J usage is TRBJ1-2; D perhaps matches TRBD1 (5 bases). CDR1 and CDR2 (germline): LGHNA, YSLEER. The CDR3 runs to 15 residues. V was shortened by 1 base and J by 1 base, with 10 bases between the two germline ends. This CDR3 is CASSQGVQGNYGYTF. CDR3 in DNA: TGCGCCAGCAGCCAAGGGGTCCAGGGTAACTATGGCTACACCTTC.

In this sample, this clonotype turned up many times. The chain links TRBV9 to TRBJ2-1; a possible D gene is TRBD1 (6 bases). Trimming stripped 2 bases from V and 0 bases from J, with 9 bases between. CDR3 length: 15 residues. Germline lookup yields CDR1 SGDLS and CDR2 YYNGEE. The chain's CDR3 is CASSVDSSSYNEQFF. The CDR3 nucleotides are TGTGCCAGCAGCGTGGACAGTAGCTCCTACAATGAGCAGTTCTTC.

The chain combines TRBV5-6 with TRBJ2-3; 9 bases line up with TRBD1. Unmatched junction bases numbered 3, after V lost 3 bases and J lost 4 bases. The CDR3 covers 14 residues. Germline assignment: CDR1 SGHDT and CDR2 YYEEEE. The CDR3 loop reads CASSSDRGSDTQYF. CDR3 nucleotides: TGTGCCAGCAGCTCGGACAGGGGTTCAGATACGCAGTATTTT.

A few counts support this clonotype. V is TRBV7-9 and J is TRBJ2-3; D might be TRBD1 (6 bases). The CDR3 totals 15 residues. CDR1 and CDR2 (germline): SEHNR, FQNEAQ (reference sequence). V lost 8 bases and J lost 0, with 15 bases in between. CDR3 sequence (DNA): TGTGCCAGCCGGGCGAGAACAGGGAGCACAGATACGCAGTATTTT. Protein: CASRARTGSTDTQYF. The entire variable domain, with the rest obtained from reference TRBV7-9 and TRBJ2-3, is as follows: DTGVSQNPRHKITKRGQNVTFRCDPISEHNRLYWYRQTLGQGPEFLTYFQNEAQLEKSRLLSDRFSAERPKGSFSTLEIQRTEQGDSAMYLCASRARTGSTDTQYFGPGTRLTVL.

The chain is built from TRBV6-2 or TRBV6-3 and TRBJ2-7, with D perhaps TRBD2 (7 bases). There are 14 residues in the CDR3. Trimming stripped 7 bases from V and 1 base from J, with 14 bases between. CDR1 is MNHEY and CDR2 is SVGEGT in the germline V gene. CDR3 nucleotide sequence: TGTGCCAGCATCCCGGGGGGCGGTTCCTACGAGCAGTACTTC. Protein: CASIPGGGSYEQYF.

In this sample, this clonotype turned up many times. V usage is TRBV27 and J usage is TRBJ2-2, with 11 bases lining up with TRBD2. The ends lost 6 bases at V and 5 bases at J; junction bases unmatched: 8. Germline V lookup: CDR1 MNHEY, CDR2 SMNVEV (reference sequence). The CDR3 sequence is 16 residues long. CDR3 loop: CASSPLAGASTGELFF. CDR3 nucleotide sequence: TGTGCCAGCAGCCCACTAGCGGGAGCAAGTACCGGGGAGCTGTTTTTT.

This clonotype showed up just a few times. The V gene is TRBV3-1, the J gene TRBJ2-7; D is perhaps TRBD1 (7 bases). V was cut by 8 bases and J by 3 bases, with 11 bases left in between. The CDR3 covers 12 residues. Germline V lookup: CDR1 LGHDT, CDR2 YNNKEL (reference sequence). The DNA of the CDR3 is TGTGCCAGCGGAGGGACAGTCTACGAGCAGTACTTC. Its translation: CASGGTVYEQYF.

This clonotype was found a few times. The rearrangement uses TRBV4-3 and TRBJ1-5; D remains unclear. V was trimmed by 0 bases and J by 6 bases, leaving 6 bases between them. CDR3 length: 13 amino acids. Per the germline V gene, CDR1 is LGHNA and CDR2 is YSLEER. CDR3 coding DNA: TGCGCCAGCAGCCAAGATGATCGTCAGCCCCAGCATTTT. Protein: CASSQDDRQPQHF.

This clonotype was recorded at least ten times. The chain joins TRBV20-1 to TRBJ1-1; D might be TRBD1 (5 bases). Trimming took 5 bases from V and 4 from J, leaving 11 bases between them. Germline V gives CDR1 DFQATT, CDR2 SNEGSKA (reference sequence). This CDR3 is 12 amino acids long. The CDR3 region has the DNA TGCAGTGCTCCCAGGGTCGGCACTGAAGCTTTCTTT. It specifies CSAPRVGTEAFF.

This clonotype was seen only a few times. The V and J genes are TRBV12-3 or TRBV12-4 and TRBJ1-2; unclear D gene. CDR3 length: 13 amino acids. The V end was cut by 6 bases, the J end by 8 bases, with 16 bases between. Here the CDR3 DNA reads TGTGCCAGCAGCCATGGTACCTCGGGAGGCTACACCTTC. It is translated as CASSHGTSGGYTF.

This clonotype was counted a few times. The rearrangement joins TRBV20-1 to TRBJ1-1; D remains unclear. The length of the CDR3 is 11 residues. The germline gives CDR1 DFQATT, CDR2 SNEGSKA (reference sequence). V was clipped by 2 bases and J by 3 bases, with 4 bases between them. CDR3 protein: CSARLDTEAFF. The CDR3, as DNA: TGCAGTGCTAGACTTGACACTGAAGCTTTCTTT.

The chain combines TRBV19 with TRBJ2-2; a possible D gene is TRBD1 (6 bases). Trimming took off 3 bases at V and 3 bases at J, with 17 bases between the two ends. The CDR3 spans 17 residues. The germline CDR1 and CDR2 sequences are LNHDA and SQIVND (reference sequence). This CDR3 is CASSIWGRQVDTGELFF. CDR3 nucleotide sequence: TGTGCCAGTAGTATTTGGGGAAGACAGGTCGACACCGGGGAGCTGTTTTTT.

This clonotype has at least ten counts. The chain recombines TRBV5-1 with TRBJ2-1, with 10 bases lining up with TRBD1. The CDR3 has 15 residues. J gave up 5 bases and V 3 bases, and 5 bases lay outside the gene matches. Germline V gene data show CDR1 as SGHRS and CDR2 as YFSETQ. CDR3 nucleotide sequence: TGCGCCAGCAGCTCCCGGACAGGGGGGAACAATGAGCAGTTCTTC. It codes for CASSSRTGGNNEQFF.

The chain has TRBV7-8 and TRBJ2-5; 12 bases agree with TRBD2. This CDR3 has 17 residues. Trimming at V came to 7 bases and at J to 4 bases, leaving 13 bases not matched to a gene. In germline, CDR1 is SGHVS, CDR2 FQNEAQ. This CDR3 is CASIPRASGGAGETQYF. Here the CDR3 DNA reads TGTGCCAGCATTCCAAGGGCTAGCGGGGGGGCCGGAGAGACCCAGTACTTC.

This clonotype came up a few times. CDR3 in DNA: TGTGCCAGCAGCTTAAACAGGGTTTTGAGCGAGCAGTACTTC. This translates into CASSLNRVLSEQYF. The chain employs TRBV7-2 and TRBJ2-7; TRBD1 might be the D (6 bases). The CDR3 contains 14 residues. CDR1 and CDR2 (germline): SGHTA, FQGNSA. V shed 2 bases and J shed 6 bases, with 14 bases lying between them.

The rearrangement joins TRBV4-2 to TRBJ2-7; 11 bases agree with TRBD2. The trim removed 4 bases at V and 2 bases at J, leaving 4 bases unmatched. There are 15 residues in the CDR3. CDR1 is LGHNA and CDR2 is YNFKEQ in the germline V gene. CDR3 in amino acids: CASSPVAGGTYEQYF. The CDR3 DNA sequence: TGTGCCAGCAGCCCCGTAGCGGGGGGGACCTACGAGCAGTACTTC.

A single count supports this clonotype. A much more abundant neighbour one base away suggests this may be a read error. The chain joins TRBV10-3 to TRBJ2-5; TRBD1 matches at 8 bases. The CDR3 consists of 15 residues. Looked up from germline, CDR1 is ENHRY and CDR2 is SYGVKD. V lost 4 bases to trimming and J lost 4 bases; unmatched junction nucleotides: 8. This CDR3 reads CAISGGTGIRETQYF. DNA for the CDR3: TGTGCCATCAGTGGCGGGACAGGTATCCGAGAGACCCAGTACTTC.

There are many counts of this clonotype. The genes are TRBV6-5 and TRBJ2-7; a weak D match, TRBD1 (6 bases). This CDR3 contains 15 residues. V dropped 1 base and J dropped 2 bases, with 12 bases sitting between them. CDR1 and CDR2 (germline): MNHEY, SVGAGI. The CDR3 sequence is CASSYLQGSPYEQYF. The CDR3 DNA follows: TGTGCCAGCAGTTACTTACAGGGCTCCCCCTACGAGCAGTACTTC.

This clonotype was detected a few times. The rearrangement joins TRBV25-1 to TRBJ2-1; 9 bases are a match to TRBD2. The germline V gene has CDR1 MGHDK and CDR2 SYGVNS. J lost 9 bases, V lost 5 bases, and 26 bases had no gene match. The CDR3 has 20 residues. In DNA, the CDR3 is TGTGCCAGCAGTCAGACCCGGCTTCTTGCGGGAGGGTCTCGAGGCGGTGAGCAGTTCTTC. Its translation is CASSQTRLLAGGSRGGEQFF. Using reference TRBV25-1 and TRBJ2-1 for the parts outside the CDR3, the full variable domain is EADIYQTPRYLVIGTGKKITLECSQTMGHDKMYWYQQDPGMELHLIHYSYGVNSTEKGDLSSESTVSRIRTEHFPLTLESARPSHTSQYLCASSQTRLLAGGSRGGEQFFGPGTRLTVL.

This clonotype was seen a single time. The chain joins TRBV5-1 to TRBJ2-4, with D perhaps TRBD2 (5 bases). V was clipped by 4 bases and J by 8 bases, with 16 bases between them. Germline-derived CDR1 and CDR2 are SGHRS and YFSETQ. The CDR3 extends over 14 amino acids. The DNA for the CDR3 is TGCGCCAGCAGCGCGGATAGGTTGGGAGACATTCAGTACTTC. Protein product: CASSADRLGDIQYF. The full variable domain, completed using reference TRBV5-1 and TRBJ2-4, is KAGVTQTPRYLIKTRGQQVTLSCSPISGHRSVSWYQQTPGQGLQFLFEYFSETQRNKGNFPGRFSGRQFSNSRSEMNVSTLELGDSALYLCASSADRLGDIQYFGAGTRLSVL.

This clonotype was seen a few times. The DNA of the CDR3 is TGTGCCAGCAGCCAAGCAACGGGACCCACCTACGAGCAGTACTTC. Translation: CASSQATGPTYEQYF. The rearrangement links TRBV14 to TRBJ2-7; possibly TRBD1 or TRBD2 for D (5 bases each). The V end was cut by 1 base, the J end by 2 bases, with 12 bases between. The CDR3 contains 15 residues. CDR1 and CDR2 from the germline V gene are SGHDN and FVKESK.

This clonotype was counted ten times or more. V usage is TRBV5-1 and J usage is TRBJ2-4; D gene unclear. V was shortened by 0 bases and J by 8 bases, with 15 bases between the two germline ends. CDR3 length equals 15 residues. CDR1 is SGHRS and CDR2 is YFSETQ in the germline V gene. The CDR3 sequence: CASSLAAKGSDIQYF. DNA for the CDR3: TGCGCCAGCAGCTTGGCCGCAAAAGGCAGCGACATTCAGTACTTC.

This clonotype has at least ten counts. V is TRBV12-3 or TRBV12-4 and J is TRBJ1-2; TRBD1 aligns across 7 bases. V shed 7 bases, J shed 3 bases, and the junction held 11 bases outside the gene matches. The CDR3 is 15 amino acids. The DNA for the CDR3 is TGTGCCAGCACCCTAAGACAGGGTGGTTACTATGGCTACACCTTC. This encodes CASTLRQGGYYGYTF.

This clonotype came up a few times. J is TRBJ2-2 and V is TRBV11-2; 7 bases line up with TRBD1. Germline lookup yields CDR1 SGHAT and CDR2 FQNNGV. The length of the CDR3 is 19 residues. The V gene end was trimmed by 3 bases and the J gene end by 0 bases; junction bases not matched to a gene: 13. CDR3 residues: CASSFSPPGTAANTGELFF. The CDR3 coding sequence is TGTGCCAGCAGCTTTTCCCCTCCCGGGACAGCGGCGAACACCGGGGAGCTGTTTTTT.

There are many counts of this clonotype. The J gene is TRBJ2-1, the V gene TRBV7-9; 10 nucleotides agree with TRBD2. Looked up from germline, CDR1 is SEHNR and CDR2 is FQNEAQ (reference sequence). With V trimmed by 4 bases and J by 5 bases, 8 bases remained unmatched. The CDR3 contains 16 residues. The CDR3 sequence is CASSSRGAGGNNEQFF. CDR3 in DNA: TGTGCCAGCAGCTCCCGGGGAGCGGGGGGGAACAATGAGCAGTTCTTC.

This clonotype occurred a few times. The CDR3 DNA follows: TGCAGCGTTGAAAAGACAGGGGAAGGTTATGGCTACACCTTC. Protein product: CSVEKTGEGYGYTF. The chain carries TRBV29-1 and TRBJ1-2; 8 positions agree with TRBD1. CDR3 length: 14 amino acids. Germline V gives CDR1 SQVTM, CDR2 ANQGSEA. The V and J ends lost 2 bases and 5 bases, in that order; junction bases with no gene match: 7. Drawing the rest from reference TRBV29-1 and TRBJ1-2, the complete variable domain is SAVISQKPSRDICQRGTSLTIQCQVDSQVTMMFWYRQQPGQSLTLIATANQGSEATYESGFVIDKFPISRPNLTFSTLTVSNMSPEDSSIYLCSVEKTGEGYGYTFGSGTRLTVV.